This entry is about one TCR beta chain. The entry originates in a study of sequential checkpoint blockade in melanoma. In the study overall: First-line arms were nivolumab then ipilimumab, or the reverse, randomized 1:1.

TCRdb's copy holds only in-frame clones and misses some; the assay was immunoSEQ multiplex PCR. The sample holds about 9,200 clones; less than 80% are singletons and the top ten take 36%. Indicated treatment: randomized to nivolumab then ipilimumab (arm A) or the reverse (arm B). No patient had prior DNA-damaging chemotherapy. PBMC sorting kept live CD3+CD8+ cells without CD19 or CD56. In germline, CDR1 is SGHRS, CDR2 YFSETQ. This CDR3 contains 13 residues. With 2 bases clipped from V and 7 bases from J, the junction kept 5 bases outside the gene matches. The sequence was obtained from a human donor with melanoma. The chain is built from TRBV5-1 and TRBJ1-1; 7 bases align to TRBD1. This specimen was CD8+ T cells sorted from blood (inferred from file names), taken from a patient given nivolumab and ipilimumab in sequence. The CDR3 protein is CASSLPGQNEAFF. The DNA of the CDR3 is TGCGCCAGCAGCTTACCGGGACAGAATGAAGCTTTCTTT.